The 5 T cell receptor beta chains below come from one sample, sequenced in a study of cytomegalovirus exposure and HLA in healthy donors. Primers for the PCR totalled 60 Vbeta and 13 Jbeta. The repertoire was sequenced with immunoSEQ multiplex PCR; TCRdb's copy has only in-frame clones and lacks some. Of more than 250,000 clones listed, approximately 90% are singletons. Input material: PBMCs. The receptor set was obtained from a young woman in good health and CMV-seronegative.

The chain joins TRBV6-5 to TRBJ2-1; maybe TRBD2 (6 bases). With 4 bases removed from V and 4 bases from J, the gap between germline ends came to 8 bases. Germline lookup yields CDR1 MNHEY and CDR2 SVGAGI. This CDR3 spans 13 amino acids. Here the CDR3 DNA reads TGTGCCAGCAGTTGGGACTCGTACAATGAGCAGTTCTTC. Amino acid sequence: CASSWDSYNEQFF.

This chain links TRBV2 with TRBJ2-7, with TRBD2 as a possible D gene (5 bases). This CDR3 region has 16 residues. Trimming pared 0 bases from V and 8 bases from J, leaving 20 bases between. Per the germline V gene, CDR1 is SNHLY and CDR2 is FYNNEI. CDR3 sequence: CASSEALGPLGVKQYF. The CDR3 DNA reads TGTGCCAGCAGTGAAGCCCTAGGGCCCCTCGGGGTCAAGCAGTACTTC.

The rearrangement joins TRBV7-8 to TRBJ2-3; D might be TRBD2 (8 bases). Trimming stripped 10 bases from V and 2 bases from J, with 22 bases between. Looked up from germline, CDR1 is SGHVS and CDR2 is FQNEAQ. This CDR3 region has 16 residues. In DNA, the CDR3 is TGTGCCACCCAGGGGGAAACTAGCGGAATCACAGATACGCAGTATTTT. Translation: CATQGETSGITDTQYF.

V is TRBV5-8 and J is TRBJ1-2; no clear D. Germline V gene lookup returns CDR1 SGHTS and CDR2 YDEGEE. The CDR3 spans 16 residues. V dropped 2 bases and J dropped 0 bases, with 14 bases sitting between them. CDR3 in amino acids: CASSFLEAQTNYGYTF. CDR3 bases: TGTGCCAGCAGCTTCCTCGAGGCTCAGACTAACTATGGCTACACCTTC.

A single count supports this clone. The CDR3 DNA sequence: TGTGCCACCAACCCAGCAACTAATGAAAAACTGTTTTTT. Translation gives CATNPATNEKLFF. This chain uses TRBV15 with TRBJ1-4; D not certain. The germline V and J ends were trimmed by 7 bases and 0 bases, with 6 bases remaining between them. The CDR3 has 13 residues. Germline CDR1 LNHNV, CDR2 YYDKDF (reference sequence).